The clone carrying this T cell receptor (beta chain) occurred many times. The CDR3 runs to 11 residues. Germline V gene lookup returns CDR1 SGHTA and CDR2 FQGNSA. Trimming stripped 2 bases from V and 10 bases from J, with 7 bases between. Preparation of the TCRbeta library was carried out with unique molecular identifiers. Each CDR3 protein gets one entry after TCRdb re-called the PCR reads with MiXCR. The sample lists roughly 610,000 distinct CDR3 sequences; over 9.5% were seen once. This entry is derived from a study of T-cell reconstitution after alpha-beta-depleted transplantation in children. This TCR derives from a human donor who donated a stem cell graft to a child with acute myeloid leukemia. This chain connects TRBV7-2 to TRBJ2-3; D possibly corresponds to TRBD1 (5 bases). Sequencing used PBMCs from the stem cell graft donor, obtained from the stem cell graft. As DNA, the CDR3 is TGTGCCAGCAGCTTACAGGGTGCGCAGTATTTT. Translation: CASSLQGAQYF.